A selection of T cell receptor beta chains follows, all from one sample in a study of blood T cell repertoires in COVID-19. The table came from immunoSEQ multiplex PCR; TCRdb's copy has only in-frame clones and leaves some out. The sample lists about 360,000 clones; about 86% were seen once. The sample was peripheral blood. These receptors all stem from a man aged 30 to 39 with active or convalescent COVID-19. Each CDR3 is given with its conserved first and last residue. The D gene is left open where the match is weak. The listing skips clone size in some rows; elsewhere it reads once, few, many or a size class.

j_gene: TRBJ2-3
v_gene: TRBV11-2
d_gene: -
abundance: -
CDR3nt: TGTGCCAGCGGATCCCGGTCGAGGGCAGATACGCAGTATTTT
CDR3aa: CASGSRSRADTQYF

j_gene: TRBJ1-2
v_gene: TRBV29-1
d_gene: TRBD1
abundance: -
CDR3nt: TGCAGCGTTGAAGATCCCAGACAGGGCCTCTATGGCTACACCTTC
CDR3aa: CSVEDPRQGLYGYTF

j_gene: TRBJ2-3
v_gene: TRBV4-2
d_gene: TRBD2
abundance: -
CDR3nt: TGTGCCAGCAGCCAAGATCTTTTGAGCGGGCTAGCGGGGGCCTACGACACAGATACGCAGTATTTT
CDR3aa: CASSQDLLSGLAGAYDTDTQYF

j_gene: TRBJ2-3
v_gene: TRBV7-3
d_gene: -
abundance: few
CDR3nt: TGTGCCAGCAGCTTAACGGGCGGGGGCGGCACAGATACGCAGTATTTT
CDR3aa: CASSLTGGGGTDTQYF

j_gene: TRBJ2-2
v_gene: TRBV5-5
d_gene: TRBD1
abundance: -
CDR3nt: TGTGCCAGCAGGCCTCGACAGGGGACCGGGGAGCTGTTTTTT
CDR3aa: CASRPRQGTGELFF

j_gene: TRBJ2-3
v_gene: TRBV29-1
d_gene: -
abundance: -
CDR3nt: TGCAGCGTTGTGGGGACACGTACAAGCACAGATACGCAGTATTTT
CDR3aa: CSVVGTRTSTDTQYF

j_gene: TRBJ1-2
v_gene: TRBV10-3
d_gene: TRBD1
abundance: -
CDR3nt: TGTGCCATCAGTGAGCCCGCGGGACAGCTAGTGGGGGGCTACACCTTC
CDR3aa: CAISEPAGQLVGGYTF

j_gene: TRBJ2-7
v_gene: TRBV3-1/TRBV3-2
d_gene: -
abundance: -
CDR3nt: TGTGCCAGCAGCCAAGGAGGGTTTAGTAACGACGAGCAGTACTTC
CDR3aa: CASSQGGFSNDEQYF

j_gene: TRBJ1-1
v_gene: TRBV5-6
d_gene: TRBD1
abundance: -
CDR3nt: TGTGCCAGCAGCTTGGCAGGGGGATGGAACACTGAAGCTTTCTTT
CDR3aa: CASSLAGGWNTEAFF

j_gene: TRBJ2-7
v_gene: TRBV3-1/TRBV3-2
d_gene: -
abundance: -
CDR3nt: TGTGCCAGCAGCCAAGTTCCCCGTCTCGAGCAGTACTTC
CDR3aa: CASSQVPRLEQYF

j_gene: TRBJ2-2
v_gene: TRBV7-2
d_gene: TRBD2
abundance: -
CDR3nt: TGTGCCAGCAGCTTAGGTCTAGCGGGGGGCCCCGGGTACACCGGGGAGCTGTTTTTT
CDR3aa: CASSLGLAGGPGYTGELFF

j_gene: TRBJ2-1
v_gene: TRBV7-3
d_gene: -
abundance: -
CDR3nt: TGTGCCAGCAGCTTACCGGGAGACTGGAATGAGCAGTTCTTC
CDR3aa: CASSLPGDWNEQFF

j_gene: TRBJ2-7
v_gene: TRBV12-3/TRBV12-4
d_gene: TRBD2
abundance: -
CDR3nt: TGTGCCAGCGCGTCGGGAGGGCCTATCCAGCAGTACTTC
CDR3aa: CASASGGPIQQYF

j_gene: TRBJ2-5
v_gene: TRBV27
d_gene: TRBD1
abundance: -
CDR3nt: TGTGCCAGCAGTTACGACAGGGGGTCCAAGGAGACCCAGTACTTC
CDR3aa: CASSYDRGSKETQYF

j_gene: TRBJ1-3
v_gene: TRBV25-1
d_gene: -
abundance: few
CDR3nt: TGTGCCAGCAGTGGAGCAGGCAGAAACACCATATATTTT
CDR3aa: CASSGAGRNTIYF

j_gene: TRBJ2-3
v_gene: TRBV9
d_gene: -
abundance: once
CDR3nt: TGTGCCAGCAGCCAGCGCAGGACTAACACAGATACGCAGTATTTT
CDR3aa: CASSQRRTNTDTQYF

j_gene: TRBJ1-1
v_gene: TRBV10-3
d_gene: -
abundance: -
CDR3nt: TGTGCCATCAGTGCTCATAAGAGCGCTGAAGCTTTCTTT
CDR3aa: CAISAHKSAEAFF

j_gene: TRBJ1-2
v_gene: TRBV7-2
d_gene: TRBD1
abundance: -
CDR3nt: TGTGCCAGCAGCTTAGGGACAGGTTCTCTCCATGGCTACACCTTC
CDR3aa: CASSLGTGSLHGYTF

j_gene: TRBJ2-1
v_gene: TRBV12-3/TRBV12-4
d_gene: -
abundance: -
CDR3nt: TGTGCCAGCACTAGGGGCTCCTACAATGAGCAGTTCTTC
CDR3aa: CASTRGSYNEQFF

j_gene: TRBJ2-2
v_gene: TRBV11-3
d_gene: TRBD1
abundance: -
CDR3nt: TGTGCCAGCAGCCCGGGACAGAGCACCGGGGAGCTGTTTTTT
CDR3aa: CASSPGQSTGELFF

j_gene: TRBJ1-1
v_gene: TRBV3-1/TRBV3-2
d_gene: TRBD1
abundance: -
CDR3nt: TGTGCCAGCAGCCATAGCTGGGACAGGGGAACTGAAGCTTTCTTT
CDR3aa: CASSHSWDRGTEAFF

j_gene: TRBJ1-3
v_gene: TRBV14
d_gene: TRBD1
abundance: many
CDR3nt: TGTGCCAGCAGCCAAGATTGGGGTCGCGGACAGGGGATTGGAAACACCATATATTTT
CDR3aa: CASSQDWGRGQGIGNTIYF

j_gene: TRBJ2-7
v_gene: TRBV7-9
d_gene: TRBD1
abundance: few
CDR3nt: TGTGCCAGCGCGGACAGGGGGCACTACGAGCAGTACTTC
CDR3aa: CASADRGHYEQYF

j_gene: TRBJ2-5
v_gene: TRBV5-1
d_gene: -
abundance: -
CDR3nt: TGCGCCAGCAGACTCGACAGGACTCAAGAGACCCAGTACTTC
CDR3aa: CASRLDRTQETQYF

j_gene: TRBJ2-7
v_gene: TRBV20-1
d_gene: TRBD1
abundance: -
CDR3nt: TGCAGTGCTAGTAGGACAGGGGCCTCCTACGAGCAGTACTTC
CDR3aa: CSASRTGASYEQYF

j_gene: TRBJ1-1
v_gene: TRBV21-1
d_gene: -
abundance: -
CDR3nt: TGTGCCAGCAGCGCCCCGGGACAGCCCTCCAAGACTGAAGCTTTCTTT
CDR3aa: CASSAPGQPSKTEAFF

j_gene: TRBJ1-4
v_gene: TRBV29-1
d_gene: -
abundance: -
CDR3nt: TGCAGCGTTGAAGAGGAGGGAAGGGGCGAAAAACTGTTTTTT
CDR3aa: CSVEEEGRGEKLFF

j_gene: TRBJ1-1
v_gene: TRBV9
d_gene: -
abundance: -
CDR3nt: TGTGCCAGCTCCAGGGGAGATACTGAAGCTTTCTTT
CDR3aa: CASSRGDTEAFF

j_gene: TRBJ2-2
v_gene: TRBV9
d_gene: TRBD2
abundance: -
CDR3nt: TGTGCCAGCAGCTCACTAGCGGGAATTGACGGCGGGGAGCTGTTTTTT
CDR3aa: CASSSLAGIDGGELFF

j_gene: TRBJ2-7
v_gene: TRBV27
d_gene: TRBD1
abundance: -
CDR3nt: TGTGCCACCGGACAGGGGCGGTCCTACGAGCAGTACTTC
CDR3aa: CATGQGRSYEQYF

j_gene: TRBJ1-5
v_gene: TRBV5-1
d_gene: -
abundance: -
CDR3nt: TGCGCCAGCAGCTTGGACGGTAGCAATCAGCCCCAGCATTTT
CDR3aa: CASSLDGSNQPQHF

j_gene: TRBJ1-3
v_gene: TRBV30
d_gene: -
abundance: -
CDR3nt: TGTGCCTGGGACAGCAGCTCTGGAAACACCATATATTTT
CDR3aa: CAWDSSSGNTIYF

j_gene: TRBJ1-6
v_gene: TRBV14
d_gene: -
abundance: -
CDR3nt: TGTGCCAGCAGTTTGACAGCTACTTATTCACCCCTCCACTTT
CDR3aa: CASSLTATYSPLHF

j_gene: TRBJ2-3
v_gene: TRBV4-3
d_gene: TRBD1
abundance: once
CDR3nt: TGCGCCAGCAGCCAAGACTCGGGACAGGGAGATACGCAGTATTTT
CDR3aa: CASSQDSGQGDTQYF

j_gene: TRBJ2-1
v_gene: TRBV11-2
d_gene: TRBD2
abundance: -
CDR3nt: TGTGCCAGCAGCTTAGGACTAGCGGAAGAGCAGTTCTTC
CDR3aa: CASSLGLAEEQFF

j_gene: TRBJ1-2
v_gene: TRBV3-1/TRBV3-2
d_gene: -
abundance: -
CDR3nt: TGTGCCAGCAGCCAGGCGACAGAGGTAGTGGACTATGGCTACACCTTC
CDR3aa: CASSQATEVVDYGYTF

j_gene: TRBJ1-2
v_gene: TRBV29-1
d_gene: TRBD1
abundance: once
CDR3nt: TGCAGCGCCAGGACAGGGGAAAACTATGGCTACACCTTC
CDR3aa: CSARTGENYGYTF

j_gene: TRBJ2-3
v_gene: TRBV9
d_gene: -
abundance: -
CDR3nt: TGTGCCAGCAGCGTAAAAGAGTCGGATACGCAGTATTTT
CDR3aa: CASSVKESDTQYF

j_gene: TRBJ1-6
v_gene: TRBV2
d_gene: -
abundance: -
CDR3nt: TGTGCCAGCAGTGAGTCGGGAGATTCACCCCTCCACTTT
CDR3aa: CASSESGDSPLHF

j_gene: TRBJ2-3
v_gene: TRBV6-5
d_gene: TRBD2
abundance: -
CDR3nt: TGTGCCAGCAGTTCACTAGCGGGCGTAAGCACAGATACGCAGTATTTT
CDR3aa: CASSSLAGVSTDTQYF

j_gene: TRBJ1-6
v_gene: TRBV2
d_gene: -
abundance: -
CDR3nt: TGTGCCAGCAGTCTCGGGGGGGCACGGTCACCCCTCCACTTT
CDR3aa: CASSLGGARSPLHF

j_gene: TRBJ2-2
v_gene: TRBV15
d_gene: TRBD2
abundance: -
CDR3nt: TGTGCCACCAGCAGAGGGTTAGCGGGAGGGGTCGGGGAGCTGTTTTTT
CDR3aa: CATSRGLAGGVGELFF

j_gene: TRBJ2-7
v_gene: TRBV5-1
d_gene: TRBD2
abundance: -
CDR3nt: TGCGCCAGCAGCTTGGAGGGCCAGCGGGGCTCCTACGAGCAGTACTTC
CDR3aa: CASSLEGQRGSYEQYF

j_gene: TRBJ2-1
v_gene: TRBV7-3
d_gene: -
abundance: -
CDR3nt: TGTGCCAGCAGCTCAAACTCGGGGTCTAGTGAGCAGTTCTTC
CDR3aa: CASSSNSGSSEQFF

j_gene: TRBJ1-1
v_gene: TRBV6-6
d_gene: TRBD1
abundance: -
CDR3nt: TGTGCCAGCAGTTACTCAGGCAGGGGGCATGCTGAAGCTTTCTTT
CDR3aa: CASSYSGRGHAEAFF

j_gene: TRBJ2-2
v_gene: TRBV12-3/TRBV12-4
d_gene: -
abundance: -
CDR3nt: TGTGCCAGCACCCCGGCGGCCGGGGAGCTGTTTTTT
CDR3aa: CASTPAAGELFF

j_gene: TRBJ1-1
v_gene: TRBV28
d_gene: TRBD1
abundance: -
CDR3nt: TGTGCCAGTTTATGGCGGACAGGGGGCGCTGGGATAACTTTCTTT
CDR3aa: CASLWRTGGAGITFF